This T cell receptor beta chain came from a study of cytomegalovirus exposure and HLA in healthy donors. Findings and limits, study-wide: Accurate prediction of HLA-A and HLA-B alleles (for most subjects) was reportedly achieved from TCR beta sequences. A highly shared variant cluster was judged a likely technical artifact.

The CDR3 has 13 amino acids. Germline-derived CDR1 and CDR2 are SGHRS and YFSETQ. Deletions cut 0 bases from V and 4 bases from J, with 6 bases between. In regard to this clone: Its antigen is still unknown.

Amplification used 60 Vbeta primers and 13 Jbeta primers. Clones were sequenced by immunoSEQ multiplex PCR, and TCRdb holds only the in-frame ones, with some missing. Of 100,000 to 150,000 clones listed, 77% are singletons. The clonotype originates from a male donor in good health and CMV-seropositive. Source material: PBMCs. The V and J genes are TRBV5-1 and TRBJ2-3; D call uncertain. In nucleotides, the CDR3 is TGCGCCAGCAGCTTGGGACTGGCAGATACGCAGTATTTT. Translating gives CASSLGLADTQYF.